This TCR beta chain was documented in a study of shared clonotypes between healthy human individuals. Sequenced by immunoSEQ multiplex PCR; TCRdb stores in-frame clones only, minus some. This table has about 2.3 million clones, around 90% appearing once. A note on this clone: Its antigen is not identified.

Study-level points and caveats: Represented diversity (both genetic and exposure-history) was limited by the small number of donors. Sample collection involved blood only; tissue repertoires are likely different. Sequencing depth was expected to affect clonotype sharing among donors.

V lost 5 bases to trimming and J lost 6 bases, with 19 bases between them. The CDR3 extends over 15 amino acids. CDR1 MNHNY and CDR2 SVGAGI come from the germline V gene (reference sequence). Sequenced input: naive CD4+ T cells from PBMCs. Sample subset: CD45RA+ positively selected. V gene TRBV6-6 combines with J gene TRBJ1-2; D unresolved. This sequence was found in a man between 18 and 35 years old in good health. Some clones in this sample may be carry-over from other donors' samples. The CDR3 loop reads CASSRPTSGMDGYTF. CDR3 DNA sequence: TGTGCCAGCAGTCGCCCCACCTCGGGTATGGATGGCTACACCTTC.